The clone carrying this T cell receptor (beta chain) was seen only a few times. What it binds is not known. V was trimmed by 3 bases and J by 1 base, leaving 12 bases between them. The CDR3 extends over 15 amino acids. Per germline, CDR1 SNHLY and CDR2 FYNNEI. This record comes from a study of T cell repertoires in cytomegalovirus infection. Turning to the study itself: A matching HLA type, together with CMV infection, was signaled by public TCR beta signatures. The study's findings and limits: Public TCR beta family frequency separated CMV-and-HLA carriers, including in an independent cohort.

TCRdb recomputed calls from the reads with MiXCR, one row per CDR3 protein. The sample holds about half a million distinct CDR3 sequences, about 44% seen once. This TCR came from a human donor in good health (CMV status not recorded). Some clones in this sample may be carry-over from other donors' samples. Sequenced here: cultured PBMCs, sampled from culture after CMV antigen stimulation. V and J are TRBV2 and TRBJ1-1, with D maybe TRBD1 (6 bases). The CDR3 coding sequence is TGTGCCAGCAGTGAGACCAGGGGACCGAACACTGAAGCTTTCTTT. Translating gives CASSETRGPNTEAFF. Variable domain in full (rest from reference TRBV2 and TRBJ1-1): EPEVTQTPSHQVTQMGQEVILRCVPISNHLYFYWYRQILGQKVEFLVSFYNNEISEKSEIFDDQFSVERPDGSNFTLKIRSTKLEDSAMYFCASSETRGPNTEAFFGQGTRLTVV.